The rows below give T cell receptor beta chains drawn from one sample of a study of blood T cell repertoires in COVID-19. Generated by immunoSEQ multiplex PCR, the TCRdb table keeps only in-frame clones and is missing some. The sample contains around 43,000 clones, 86% of which appear only once. The sequenced sample was peripheral blood. The origin of the receptors is a man between 50 and 59 years old in a cohort sampled during active COVID-19. Each CDR3 is given with its conserved first and last residue. Each record gives: V gene, clone size, J gene, D gene, CDR3 protein, CDR3 DNA. D genes are given only for firm matches. The size field is filled for only some rows; it gives once, few, many or a size class.

TRBV15	-	TRBJ1-6	-	CATSREGSLNSPLHF	TGTGCCACCAGCAGAGAAGGGAGCCTTAATTCACCCCTCCACTTT
TRBV9	-	TRBJ2-1	-	CASSVAGTGDEQFF	TGTGCCAGCAGCGTAGCGGGGACGGGAGATGAGCAGTTCTTC
TRBV9	once	TRBJ1-2	TRBD1	CASSGEDPRTGVNYGYTF	TGTGCCAGCAGCGGAGAGGACCCGCGGACAGGGGTGAACTATGGCTACACCTTC
TRBV5-6	-	TRBJ1-1	-	CASSLAGNPEAFF	TGTGCCAGCAGCTTGGCAGGGAACCCTGAAGCTTTCTTT
TRBV11-2	-	TRBJ2-7	TRBD1	CASSLDPGTVYYEQYF	TGTGCCAGCAGCTTAGATCCCGGGACAGTATACTACGAGCAGTACTTC
TRBV9	once	TRBJ2-1	TRBD2	CASSRTSGRAYLNQFF	TGTGCCAGCAGTCGGACTAGCGGGAGGGCCTATTTGAATCAGTTCTTC
TRBV9	-	TRBJ2-2	TRBD2	CASSERTSGITGELFF	TGTGCCAGCAGCGAGAGGACTAGCGGTATCACCGGGGAGCTGTTTTTT
TRBV19	-	TRBJ1-1	TRBD1	CASSPRDRDIAEAFF	TGTGCCAGTAGTCCCCGGGACAGGGATATCGCTGAAGCTTTCTTT
TRBV5-6	-	TRBJ2-1	TRBD2	CASSPGGPKHNEQFF	TGTGCCAGCAGCCCGGGAGGGCCTAAACACAATGAGCAGTTCTTC
TRBV19	-	TRBJ2-4	-	CASSPTDFIQYF	TGTGCCAGTAGTCCCACGGACTTCATTCAGTACTTC
TRBV27	-	TRBJ2-3	TRBD2	CARSFGGGGWDTQYF	TGTGCCCGCAGTTTTGGCGGGGGGGGGTGGGATACGCAGTATTTT
TRBV6-2/TRBV6-3	-	TRBJ2-5	-	CASSYPYLESQYF	TGTGCCAGCAGTTACCCCTACCTAGAAAGCCAGTACTTC
TRBV4-2	-	TRBJ2-1	-	CASSQDLRGIYNEQFF	TGTGCCAGCAGCCAAGATCTTCGGGGAATTTACAATGAGCAGTTCTTC
TRBV9	-	TRBJ2-7	TRBD2	CASSSGGVYEQYF	TGTGCCAGCAGTAGCGGGGGTGTCTACGAGCAGTACTTC
TRBV25-1	-	TRBJ2-1	-	CASSVPGENEQFF	TGTGCCAGCAGTGTCCCGGGAGAGAATGAGCAGTTCTTC
TRBV27	-	TRBJ1-4	-	CASSLLGASNEKLFF	TGTGCCAGCAGTTTATTGGGGGCTTCTAATGAAAAACTGTTTTTT
TRBV6-1	-	TRBJ2-5	-	CASSGLTMEHQETQYF	TGTGCCAGCAGTGGGCTCACTATGGAGCATCAGGAGACCCAGTACTTC
TRBV19	few	TRBJ1-5	-	CASSIEWTPARPQHF	TGTGCCAGTAGTATAGAGTGGACACCCGCACGGCCCCAGCATTTT
TRBV13	-	TRBJ2-5	-	CASSLEQGTSETQYF	TGTGCCAGCAGCTTAGAACAGGGGACTTCAGAGACCCAGTACTTC
TRBV19	-	TRBJ1-6	TRBD1	CASSIRGRGNSPLHF	TGTGCCAGTAGTATCAGGGGGCGCGGGAATTCACCCCTCCACTTT
TRBV28	-	TRBJ1-6	-	CASSFSDIYNSPLHF	TGTGCCAGCAGTTTCTCTGACATTTATAATTCACCCCTCCACTTT
TRBV11-3	-	TRBJ2-4	-	CASSLRAGPRLQYF	TGTGCCAGCAGCTTAAGGGCAGGGCCGAGACTTCAGTACTTC
TRBV6-5	-	TRBJ2-5	TRBD1	CASRYRGGDGGQTQYF	TGTGCCAGCAGGTACAGGGGCGGTGATGGGGGCCAGACCCAGTACTTC
TRBV6-5	-	TRBJ2-4	-	CASRNRVGNIQYF	TGTGCCAGCAGAAACAGGGTGGGGAACATTCAGTACTTC
TRBV12-1	-	TRBJ1-1	-	CASSFDRNWTGGGMSTEAFF	TGTGCCAGCAGCTTTGACCGAAACTGGACAGGGGGCGGAATGAGCACTGAAGCTTTCTTT
TRBV4-3	-	TRBJ2-5	-	CASSQDFGGLSGAETQYF	TGCGCCAGCAGCCAAGATTTTGGGGGCTTGTCAGGGGCAGAGACCCAGTACTTC
TRBV19	-	TRBJ2-5	TRBD2	CASSPTVAGAGGTQYF	TGTGCCAGTAGCCCAACCGTAGCGGGAGCTGGAGGGACCCAGTACTTC
TRBV30	-	TRBJ2-7	-	CAWSFLGVGTFYEQYF	TGTGCCTGGAGCTTCCTAGGGGTCGGTACTTTCTACGAGCAGTACTTC
TRBV5-1	-	TRBJ2-7	TRBD1	CASSPDRGSYEQYF	TGCGCCAGCAGCCCGGACAGGGGCTCCTACGAGCAGTACTTC
TRBV5-8	-	TRBJ2-3	TRBD2	CASSPGLAVVVDTQYF	TGTGCCAGCAGCCCCGGACTAGCGGTCGTTGTGGATACGCAGTATTTT
TRBV6-4	few	TRBJ1-2	-	CASSPGGPIGYTF	TGTGCCAGCAGCCCTGGAGGCCCAATAGGCTACACCTTC
TRBV5-1	few	TRBJ1-1	TRBD1	CASSKTGAANTEAFF	TGCGCCAGCAGCAAAACAGGGGCCGCGAACACTGAAGCTTTCTTT
TRBV9	-	TRBJ1-1	-	CASSVGRGFGTEAFF	TGTGCCAGCAGCGTAGGGAGAGGCTTTGGAACTGAAGCTTTCTTT